The clone carrying this TCR beta chain was counted a few times. This entry comes from a study of early T cells in non-severe SARS-CoV-2 infection. The CDR3 spans 14 residues. Germline V gene lookup returns CDR1 MNHEY and CDR2 SMNVEV (reference sequence). V shed 6 bases and J shed 9 bases, with 18 bases lying between them. TCRdb re-analysed the 5' RACE reads in MiXCR, keeping a single row per CDR3 protein. The data contain roughly 46,000 distinct CDR3 sequences, less than 10% of them singletons. The sequence came from an adult who was a healthcare worker with PCR-confirmed SARS-CoV-2 infection or an uninfected control (not recorded which). The specimen comprised whole blood, sampled at baseline. The chain couples TRBV27 to TRBJ2-1, with D maybe TRBD1 (5 bases). For the CDR3, the DNA is TGTGCCAGCAGCCCCGGTACAGGTGTGGGTGAGCAGTTCTTC. This encodes CASSPGTGVGEQFF.